This T cell receptor (beta chain) was identified during a study of cytomegalovirus exposure and HLA in healthy donors. Background on the study: Within an early data release were approximately 85 million unique TCRs drawn from HLA-typed donors.

The PCR employed 60 Vbeta primers together with 13 Jbeta primers. The repertoire was sequenced with immunoSEQ multiplex PCR; TCRdb's copy has only in-frame clones and lacks some. The table records 140,000 to 150,000 clones, around four fifths of them present only once. The study, taken as a whole, reports: The study put 150 to 200 TCR beta chains on its list as cytomegalovirus-associated. It was only CMV serostatus that was available as immune exposure information.

V was shortened by 1 base and J by 4 bases, with 13 bases between the two germline ends. This CDR3 contains 15 residues. CDR1 is SGHNT and CDR2 is YENEEA in the germline V gene. Nominally healthy donors were sampled, though unrecorded immune exposures were likely. Note on this clone: What it binds is not known.

This sequence joins TRBV11-3 and TRBJ1-1; a weak D match, TRBD1 (6 bases). Sequencing used PBMCs. This sequence originates from a boy aged 2 to 9 in good health and CMV-seronegative. CDR3 DNA: TGTGCCAGCAGCTTAGCCACAGGGACAACCACTGAAGCTTTCTTT. It codes for CASSLATGTTTEAFF.